Each of the 24 T cell receptor beta chains below was sequenced from the same sample in a study of shared clonotypes between healthy human individuals. Clones were sequenced by immunoSEQ multiplex PCR, and TCRdb holds only the in-frame ones, with some missing. The sample yields approximately 530,000 clones, around 95% seen once. Sequenced sample: naive CD4+ T cells sorted from blood. Subset here: CD45RA+ positively selected. Receptors originate from a woman aged 25-40 years in good health.

The chain recombines TRBV7-8 with TRBJ1-1; 10 bases agree with TRBD1. Per germline, CDR1 SGHVS and CDR2 FQNEAQ. Trimming removed 6 bases from V and 1 base from J; junction bases left unmatched: 11. CDR3 length: 17 residues. The CDR3 DNA follows: TGTGCCAGCAGGCCCACGACAGGGGGCAGGGAGAACACTGAAGCTTTCTTT. Translated: CASRPTTGGRENTEAFF.

This clone was recorded once. This chain uses TRBV28 with TRBJ2-1; 7 nucleotides line up with TRBD1. From germline, CDR1 is MDHEN and CDR2 SYDVKM. The CDR3 loop spans 15 amino acids. With V trimmed by 5 bases and J by 2 bases, 6 bases remained unmatched. The CDR3 region has the DNA TGTGCCAGCAGTCAACTGGGACAGACCTACAATGAGCAGTTCTTC. This codes for CASSQLGQTYNEQFF. Based on the CDR3 plus reference TRBV28 and TRBJ2-1, the full variable domain is DVKVTQSSRYLVKRTGEKVFLECVQDMDHENMFWYRQDPGLGLRLIYFSYDVKMKEKGDIPEGYSVSREKKERFSLILESASTNQTSMYLCASSQLGQTYNEQFFGPGTRLTVL.

The rearrangement uses TRBV19 and TRBJ2-1, with D tentatively TRBD1 (6 bases). The CDR3 is 13 residues long. The V gene lost 9 bases and the J gene lost 8 bases, with 17 bases spanning the gap. In germline, CDR1 is LNHDA, CDR2 SQIVND (reference sequence). CDR3 DNA: TGTGCCAGCCGCCGCCCCCCAGGGGATGAGCAGTTCTTC. This sequence encodes CASRRPPGDEQFF.

This clone came up once. This chain uses TRBV7-9 with TRBJ2-5, with TRBD2 identical over 7 bases. The CDR3 runs 14 residues. CDR1 and CDR2 from the germline V gene are SEHNR and FQNEAQ (reference sequence). J was trimmed by 4 bases and V by 7 bases; bases with no gene match: 9. CDR3 region: CASTTGLVGETQYF. The CDR3 nucleotides read TGTGCCAGCACGACTGGACTAGTGGGAGAGACCCAGTACTTC. Full variable domain (outside the CDR3, taken from reference TRBV7-9 and TRBJ2-5): DTGVSQNPRHKITKRGQNVTFRCDPISEHNRLYWYRQTLGQGPEFLTYFQNEAQLEKSRLLSDRFSAERPKGSFSTLEIQRTEQGDSAMYLCASTTGLVGETQYFGPGTRLLVL.

The rearrangement links TRBV5-1 to TRBJ1-4, with D tentatively TRBD1 (5 bases). Germline lookup yields CDR1 SGHRS and CDR2 YFSETQ. Trimming took off 0 bases at V and 4 bases at J, with 10 bases between the two ends. The CDR3 sequence is 15 residues long. As DNA, the CDR3 is TGCGCCAGCAGCTTGGCCGGGACGGATAATGAAAAACTGTTTTTT. Protein product: CASSLAGTDNEKLFF.

The chain combines TRBV18 with TRBJ2-3, with 12 bases matching TRBD2. The CDR3 sequence is 17 residues long. After removal of 3 bases from V and 0 bases from J, the junction contained 4 bases not matched to a gene. Germline CDR1 is KGHSH and CDR2 is LQKENI. The chain's CDR3 is CASSPWTSGTSTDTQYF. The CDR3 DNA sequence: TGTGCCAGCTCACCCTGGACTAGCGGGACTAGCACAGATACGCAGTATTTT.

This chain connects TRBV19 to TRBJ2-7; D perhaps matches TRBD2 (6 bases). From germline, CDR1 is LNHDA and CDR2 SQIVND (reference sequence). The CDR3 contains 14 residues. V was cut by 6 bases and J by 6 bases, with 18 bases left in between. The CDR3 sequence is CASRSRGASAEQYF. The DNA for the CDR3 is TGTGCCAGTAGATCGCGCGGGGCTTCGGCCGAGCAGTACTTC.

V is TRBV15 and J is TRBJ1-4; 10 nucleotides align to TRBD1. J gave up 7 bases and V 0 bases, and 5 bases lay outside the gene matches. CDR3 length: 16 residues. Germline-derived CDR1 and CDR2 are LNHNV and YYDKDF (reference sequence). CDR3 nucleotides: TGTGCCACCAGCAGAGACTTGACAGGGGGCGGTGAAAAACTGTTTTTT. Encoded protein: CATSRDLTGGGEKLFF.

The CDR3 sequence: CASRQRTNEQFF. CDR3 nucleotide sequence: TGTGCCAGCAGACAAAGGACAAACGAGCAGTTCTTC. The rearrangement links TRBV6-5 to TRBJ2-1, with D possibly matching TRBD1 (5 bases). With 6 bases removed from V and 10 bases from J, the gap between germline ends came to 13 bases. The CDR3 loop spans 12 amino acids. Per germline, CDR1 MNHEY and CDR2 SVGAGI.

The chain couples TRBV19 to TRBJ1-4; D gene ambiguous. The ends were cut back, 0 bases at V and 6 bases at J, with 8 bases in the middle. The CDR3 runs 14 residues. Germline CDR1 is LNHDA and CDR2 is SQIVND (reference sequence). CDR3 region: CASSIDLAYEKLFF. CDR3 in DNA: TGTGCCAGTAGTATAGATCTCGCCTATGAAAAACTGTTTTTT.

The sample holds one count of this clone. The V call is TRBV30, the J call TRBJ1-2; D remains ambiguous. The CDR3 totals 14 residues. Trimming cost V 3 bases and J 4 bases, with 15 bases left between them. The germline V gene has CDR1 GTSNPN and CDR2 SVGIG (reference sequence). Written as DNA, the CDR3 is TGTGCCTGGAGCCGACGCAGCGGTGGCTATGGCTACACCTTC. Its translation: CAWSRRSGGYGYTF.

The sample holds one count of this clone. The chain combines TRBV7-8 with TRBJ2-7; TRBD2 aligns across 9 bases. CDR1 SGHVS and CDR2 FQNEAQ come from the germline V gene. The junction had 10 bases not matched to a gene; V was cut back by 1 base and J by 0 bases. The CDR3 covers 18 residues. CDR3 DNA sequence: TGTGCCAGCAGCTTAGTAAGACTAGCGGTAGGAACCTCCTACGAGCAGTACTTC. It encodes CASSLVRLAVGTSYEQYF.

The chain has TRBV2 and TRBJ1-1, with 8 bases fitting TRBD1. V lost 6 bases to trimming and J lost 3 bases; unmatched junction nucleotides: 3. The CDR3 covers 13 residues. Germline CDR1 is SNHLY and CDR2 is FYNNEI. CDR3 DNA sequence: TGTGCCAGCAGCACGGACAGGGACACTGAAGCTTTCTTT. Its protein is CASSTDRDTEAFF.

The genes are TRBV6-1 and TRBJ1-1; 8 bases fit TRBD1. Germline CDR1 and CDR2: MNHNS and SASEGT. The CDR3 sequence is 14 residues long. After removal of 7 bases from V and 0 bases from J, the junction contained 4 bases not matched to a gene. CDR3 sequence (DNA): TGTGCCAGCACCTTGACAGGGGTGAACACTGAAGCTTTCTTT. As protein: CASTLTGVNTEAFF.

The rearrangement links TRBV13 to TRBJ2-3; the match to TRBD2 covers 7 bases. In germline, CDR1 is PRHDT, CDR2 FYEKMQ (reference sequence). The V segment lost 3 bases and the J segment 0 bases; nucleotides outside the gene matches: 9. The CDR3 loop spans 17 amino acids. The CDR3, as DNA: TGTGCCAGCAGCTTTAAACTTCTAGCGGCTAGCACAGATACGCAGTATTTT. It yields the protein CASSFKLLAASTDTQYF.

The chain joins TRBV19 to TRBJ1-5; 7 bases map to TRBD1. The CDR3 totals 15 residues. The V gene end was trimmed by 3 bases and the J gene end by 0 bases; junction bases not matched to a gene: 2. From germline, CDR1 is LNHDA and CDR2 SQIVND (reference sequence). CDR3 sequence: CASSITGDSNQPQHF. The CDR3 DNA sequence: TGTGCCAGTAGTATTACAGGGGATAGCAATCAGCCCCAGCATTTT.

This clone was counted once. The rearrangement uses TRBV14 and TRBJ2-5; no firm D call. The CDR3 length is 13 residues. Germline CDR1 is SGHDN and CDR2 is FVKESK. Trimming removed 0 bases at V and 5 bases at J, with 7 bases between. Written as DNA, the CDR3 is TGTGCCAGCAGCCAAGACTTGGGGGAGACCCAGTACTTC. Translated, it gives CASSQDLGETQYF. Variable domain in full (rest from reference TRBV14 and TRBJ2-5): EAGVTQFPSHSVIEKGQTVTLRCDPISGHDNLYWYRRVMGKEIKFLLHFVKESKQDESGMPNNRFLAERTGGTYSTLKVQPAELEDSGVYFCASSQDLGETQYFGPGTRLLVL.

CDR3 bases: TGCAGCGGTGGGGGATCGGGGTCGTACAATGAGCAGTTCTTC. Translated: CSGGGSGSYNEQFF. The rearrangement uses TRBV29-1 and TRBJ2-1, with D perhaps being TRBD1 or TRBD2 (5 bases each). V was shortened by 7 bases and J by 4 bases, with 17 bases between the two germline ends. In germline, CDR1 is SQVTM, CDR2 ANQGSEA. The CDR3 extends over 14 amino acids.

The chain combines TRBV2 with TRBJ2-7; 7 nucleotides align to TRBD2. After removal of 10 bases from V and 3 bases from J, the junction contained 21 bases not matched to a gene. The germline V gene encodes CDR1 SNHLY and CDR2 FYNNEI. CDR3 length: 17 residues. This CDR3 is CATSPGTQGWEGYEQYF. The CDR3, as DNA: TGTGCCACCTCTCCCGGGACTCAGGGATGGGAGGGCTACGAGCAGTACTTC.

The genes are TRBV4-1 and TRBJ2-3; D is perhaps TRBD2 (5 bases). The CDR3 contains 15 residues. Germline V gene sequence: CDR1 MGHRA, CDR2 YSYEKL. Trimming removed 1 base at V and 2 bases at J, with 10 bases between. The CDR3: CASSQVGLITDTQYF. In DNA, the CDR3 is TGCGCCAGCAGCCAAGTAGGACTCATCACAGATACGCAGTATTTT.

The chain has TRBV29-1 and TRBJ2-3; 11 nucleotides match TRBD1. The junction had 9 bases not matched to a gene; V was cut back by 6 bases and J by 10 bases. The CDR3 is 13 residues long. Germline CDR1 SQVTM, CDR2 ANQGSEA. The CDR3 loop is CSVPPGQGVAQYF. The CDR3, as DNA: TGCAGCGTCCCCCCGGGACAGGGGGTCGCGCAGTATTTT.

The chain joins TRBV30 to TRBJ2-3, with 10 bases aligning to TRBD2. Germline V gives CDR1 GTSNPN, CDR2 SVGIG (reference sequence). This CDR3 has 17 residues. The V gene end was trimmed by 0 bases and the J gene end by 0 bases; junction bases not matched to a gene: 6. The CDR3, as DNA: TGTGCCTGGAGTGTACGGCGGACTAGCGGAAGCACAGATACGCAGTATTTT. Protein: CAWSVRRTSGSTDTQYF.

The chain carries TRBV5-1 and TRBJ2-5; D is unclear. Trimming stripped 0 bases from V and 4 bases from J, with 13 bases between. Germline V gene lookup returns CDR1 SGHRS and CDR2 YFSETQ. CDR3 length: 15 residues. CDR3 loop: CASSLDTPRRETQYF. The DNA for the CDR3 is TGCGCCAGCAGCTTGGACACCCCAAGAAGAGAGACCCAGTACTTC.

A single count supports this clone. The rearrangement links TRBV19 to TRBJ1-4; 11 bases agree with TRBD1. CDR1 and CDR2 (germline): LNHDA, SQIVND (reference sequence). With V trimmed by 7 bases and J by 5 bases, 6 bases remained unmatched. This CDR3 is built from 15 residues. The CDR3 bases are TGTGCCAGTAAGACCGGGACAGGGGGGAATGAAAAACTGTTTTTT. It is translated as CASKTGTGGNEKLFF.